These T cell receptor beta chains were read from a single sample in a study of Graves' ophthalmopathy and Graves' hyperthyroidism. TCRdb reprocessed the multiplex PCR reads via MiXCR and lists one record per CDR3 protein. The sample shows hundreds of thousands of distinct CDR3 sequences, about 46% of them seen only once. Sequenced sample: peripheral blood. All receptors derive from an adult man with Graves' ophthalmopathy. The CDR3 runs from the conserved cysteine through the conserved F or W. The D gene is left open where the match is weak. Some rows have no size entry. The others give once, few or many, or a class for an expanded clone.

V gene	J gene	D gene	clone size	CDR3 DNA	CDR3 protein
TRBV29-1	TRBJ2-5	NA	NA	TGCAGCGCCGAGGACTTGCAAGAGACCCAGTACTTC	CSAEDLQETQYF
TRBV7-9	TRBJ1-5	NA	NA	TGTGCCAGCAGCTATGGGACGGCCCAGGGGCCCCAGCATTTT	CASSYGTAQGPQHF
TRBV4-1	TRBJ1-1	NA	few	TGCGCCAGCAGCCAAGTAGGTTCGAACACTGAAGCTTTCTTT	CASSQVGSNTEAFF
TRBV4-1	TRBJ1-5	NA	few	TGCGCCAGCAGCCAAGCACAGGTTGGCAATCAGCCCCAGCATTTT	CASSQAQVGNQPQHF
TRBV9	TRBJ2-7	NA	few	TGTGCCAGCAGGCGGGACCCAGCCTCCTACGAGCAGTACTTC	CASRRDPASYEQYF
TRBV7-8	TRBJ2-7	NA	NA	TGTGCCAGCAGCTTTGGACAGCCTACAGGCTACGAGCAGTACTTC	CASSFGQPTGYEQYF
TRBV10-3	TRBJ2-1	NA	NA	TGTGCCATCAGTCCCTCTCCTAGCGATGAGCAGTTCTTC	CAISPSPSDEQFF
TRBV12-3/TRBV12-4	TRBJ2-5	TRBD1	NA	TGTGCCAGCAGCAATAAACAGGGGGAGACCCAGTACTTC	CASSNKQGETQYF
TRBV9	TRBJ2-7	NA	NA	TGTGCCAGCAGCCCTACTCCGCTTTCCTACGAGCAGTACTTC	CASSPTPLSYEQYF
TRBV20-1	TRBJ1-1	TRBD1	NA	TGCAGTGCGACCCGGGACAGGGGGCCTGAAGCTTTCTTT	CSATRDRGPEAFF
TRBV10-3	TRBJ1-2	TRBD1	NA	TGTGCCAGCAGTTACGGCGAGGGGGCGCGGGGCTACACCTTC	CASSYGEGARGYTF
TRBV7-8	TRBJ2-5	TRBD2	many	TGTGCCAGCAGCTTGCCAGCGGGGGGCGGAAAGACCCAGTACTTC	CASSLPAGGGKTQYF
TRBV7-9	TRBJ1-1	NA	NA	TGCGCCAGCAGCTTATTGGCCGCCGGCGGGGACACTGAAGCTTTCTTT	CASSLLAAGGDTEAFF
TRBV7-8	TRBJ2-7	NA	NA	TGTGCCAGCAGCGCCCGGGACTCTTTAAACTTC	CASSARDSLNF
TRBV29-1	TRBJ1-2	NA	many	TGCAGCGTTGAATTGAACAGATCTGGCTACACCTTC	CSVELNRSGYTF